A selection of T cell receptor beta chains follows, all from one sample in a study of PD-L1 blockade in urothelial cancer. Assay: immunoSEQ multiplex PCR; the TCRdb copy retains only in-frame clones and omits some. The profile shows tens of thousands of clones, around 87% of them singletons. The source was PBMCs, collected around atezolizumab (anti-PD-L1) treatment. The receptors shown here come from a man aged 55 to 70 with urothelial cancer. The CDR3 runs from the conserved cysteine through the conserved F or W. A D gene is named only where the DNA matches it firmly. Expanded clones get a size class; other rows say once, few or many, or leave the size out.

TRBV30	.	TRBJ1-5	.	CAWSGSGGGGYQPQHF	TGTGCCTGGAGTGGCTCAGGCGGGGGCGGCTACCAGCCCCAGCATTTT
TRBV12-1	.	TRBJ1-1	.	CASSSTGMSSLTEAFF	TGTGCCAGCAGCTCGACAGGTATGTCCTCTCTGACTGAAGCTTTCTTT
TRBV19	.	TRBJ1-3	.	CTSRRGDAGNTIYF	TGTACCAGTAGGCGGGGGGACGCTGGAAACACCATATATTTT
TRBV6-4	.	TRBJ2-3	.	CASSEIQGLGTQYF	TGTGCCAGCAGTGAAATTCAGGGGCTGGGTACGCAGTATTTT
TRBV7-9	.	TRBJ2-1	TRBD2	CASKTSGGSYNEQFF	TGTGCCAGCAAAACTAGCGGGGGGTCCTACAATGAGCAGTTCTTC
TRBV28	.	TRBJ1-1	TRBD1	CASSLSGTGRGTEAFF	TGTGCCAGCAGTTTATCAGGGACAGGAAGGGGGACTGAAGCTTTCTTT
TRBV7-9	once	TRBJ1-6	.	CASSYRDTNSPLHF	TGTGCCAGCAGCTATAGGGACACTAATTCACCCCTCCACTTT
TRBV29-1	.	TRBJ1-2	.	CSARWGTHGYTF	TGCAGCGCCCGCTGGGGGACACATGGCTACACCTTC
TRBV25-1	.	TRBJ2-3	TRBD1	CARSQGQVWDTQYF	TGTGCCCGCAGTCAAGGACAGGTTTGGGATACGCAGTATTTT
TRBV30	.	TRBJ2-6	.	CAWSQTGFGANVLTF	TGTGCCTGGAGTCAGACAGGATTTGGGGCCAACGTCCTGACTTTC
TRBV4-1	few	TRBJ2-1	TRBD2	CASSQDLEGGGLNEQFF	TGCGCCAGCAGCCAAGATCTCGAAGGCGGGGGGTTAAATGAGCAGTTCTTC
TRBV4-1	.	TRBJ1-2	TRBD1	CASSQGVDRGNYGYTF	TGCGCCAGCAGCCAAGGTGTAGACAGGGGAAACTATGGCTACACCTTC
TRBV28	.	TRBJ1-2	.	CASLSGWSPYGYTF	TGTGCCAGCTTGTCAGGGTGGAGCCCCTATGGCTACACCTTC
TRBV29-1	once	TRBJ2-7	TRBD1	CSVEDPTGSYEQYF	TGCAGCGTTGAAGATCCGACAGGGTCGTACGAGCAGTACTTC
TRBV21-1	.	TRBJ2-2	.	CASSGGQGCCGELFF	TGTGCCAGCAGCGGTGGACAGGGCTGTTGCGGGGAGCTGTTTTTT
TRBV11-3	.	TRBJ2-3	TRBD2	CASSPFSGGATDTQYF	TGTGCCAGCAGCCCGTTTAGCGGGGGGGCGACAGATACGCAGTATTTT
TRBV7-9	.	TRBJ2-2	TRBD1	CASSSGTGFYTGELFF	TGTGCCAGCAGCTCCGGGACAGGGTTTTACACCGGGGAGCTGTTTTTT
TRBV15	.	TRBJ2-5	TRBD2	CATSRGANSGAQETQYF	TGTGCCACCAGCAGAGGAGCGAATAGCGGGGCCCAAGAGACCCAGTACTTC
TRBV12-5	.	TRBJ2-1	.	CASGSGGNEQFF	TGTGCTAGTGGTTCTGGGGGGAATGAGCAGTTCTTC
TRBV5-1	once	TRBJ2-7	.	CASSADSPYEQYF	TGCGCCAGCAGTGCCGACAGTCCCTACGAGCAGTACTTC
TRBV2	.	TRBJ1-4	TRBD1	CASSEGSVRGNEKLFF	TGTGCCAGCAGTGAAGGTTCGGTCAGGGGGAATGAAAAACTGTTTTTT
TRBV6-1	.	TRBJ1-1	TRBD1	CASSFPRGRDTEAFF	TGTGCCAGCAGTTTTCCCAGGGGGCGCGACACTGAAGCTTTCTTT
TRBV19	.	TRBJ1-5	.	CASTPGRGLGQPQHF	TGTGCCAGTACCCCAGGTAGGGGGTTGGGGCAGCCCCAGCATTTT
TRBV27	.	TRBJ2-4	.	CASTKTAHVAKNIQYF	TGTGCCAGCACCAAGACAGCGCACGTAGCCAAAAACATTCAGTACTTC
TRBV11-1	.	TRBJ2-3	TRBD1	CASSKMTGGQADTQYF	TGTGCCAGCAGCAAAATGACAGGGGGCCAGGCAGATACGCAGTATTTT
TRBV6-1	.	TRBJ1-5	TRBD1	CASSVDRVNQPQHF	TGTGCCAGCAGCGTGGACAGGGTCAATCAGCCCCAGCATTTT
TRBV7-9	.	TRBJ1-1	TRBD1	CASSLTGGSYAFF	TGTGCCAGCAGCCTCACAGGGGGCTCTTACGCTTTCTTT
TRBV18	.	TRBJ1-2	.	CASGSGTYSYGYTF	TGTGCCAGCGGCTCCGGGACATATAGCTATGGCTACACCTTC
TRBV7-2	once	TRBJ1-1	.	CASSLQENTEAFF	TGTGCCAGCAGCTTACAGGAGAACACTGAAGCTTTCTTT
TRBV2	.	TRBJ2-7	TRBD1	CASTRDRGIHEQYF	TGTGCCAGCACTCGAGACAGGGGGATCCACGAGCAGTACTTC
TRBV4-3	.	TRBJ2-4	TRBD2	CASSQGWLAGGGKNIQYF	TGCGCCAGCAGCCAAGGTTGGCTAGCGGGGGGCGGCAAAAACATTCAGTACTTC
TRBV6-5	.	TRBJ2-5	.	CASNPGASRRETQYF	TGTGCCAGCAACCCAGGGGCCTCAAGGAGAGAGACCCAGTACTTC
TRBV19	.	TRBJ1-1	TRBD1	CASFDRVLTEAFF	TGTGCCAGTTTTGACAGGGTGCTCACTGAAGCTTTCTTT
TRBV20-1	few	TRBJ1-2	.	CSARVGRGYTF	TGCAGTGCTAGAGTAGGGAGAGGCTACACCTTC
TRBV2	.	TRBJ2-3	TRBD2	CASRRLAGASDTQYF	TGTGCCAGCAGGAGACTAGCGGGAGCTTCGGATACGCAGTATTTT
TRBV11-2	.	TRBJ1-1	TRBD1	CASRGPGQGAGTNTEAFF	TGTGCCAGCAGGGGACCGGGACAGGGGGCAGGGACGAACACTGAAGCTTTCTTT
TRBV7-9	.	TRBJ2-7	.	CASSLVWGPSYEQYF	TGTGCCAGCAGCTTAGTTTGGGGCCCAAGCTACGAGCAGTACTTC
TRBV19	.	TRBJ2-7	.	CASSIQGRVGNEQYF	TGTGCCAGTAGTATACAGGGCAGGGTCGGCAACGAGCAGTACTTC
TRBV28	.	TRBJ1-5	.	CASSLGGLRDQPQHF	TGTGCCAGCAGTTTGGGGGGATTGAGGGATCAGCCCCAGCATTTT
TRBV29-1	.	TRBJ1-5	TRBD1	CSVGTAGQPQHF	TGCAGCGTCGGGACAGCGGGTCAGCCCCAGCATTTT
TRBV4-3	.	TRBJ2-5	.	CASSQEFGPDSPKETQYF	TGCGCCAGCAGCCAAGAGTTCGGCCCGGACAGTCCAAAAGAGACCCAGTACTTC
TRBV11-3	once	TRBJ1-1	.	CASSATGNTEAFF	TGTGCCAGCAGCGCAACAGGAAACACTGAAGCTTTCTTT
TRBV7-2	.	TRBJ1-3	TRBD1	CASSLGQGFSGNTIYF	TGTGCCAGCAGCCTCGGACAGGGATTCTCTGGAAACACCATATATTTT
TRBV4-3	.	TRBJ1-4	.	CASSQSPGHRITNEKLFF	TGCGCCAGCAGCCAGTCACCGGGACACAGGATAACTAATGAAAAACTGTTTTTT
TRBV5-5	.	TRBJ2-7	.	CASSLQGYYEQYF	TGTGCCAGCAGCTTGCAGGGGTACTACGAGCAGTACTTC
TRBV11-3	.	TRBJ2-5	TRBD1	CASSPQDRYNQETQYF	TGTGCCAGCAGCCCTCAGGACAGGTACAACCAAGAGACCCAGTACTTC
TRBV25-1	.	TRBJ1-5	TRBD1	CASSDHRGDQPQHF	TGTGCCAGCAGTGACCACAGGGGCGATCAGCCCCAGCATTTT
TRBV5-5	.	TRBJ1-5	TRBD1	CASSGQAKNQPQHF	TGTGCCAGCAGCGGACAGGCCAAAAATCAGCCCCAGCATTTT
TRBV7-9	.	TRBJ2-1	.	CASSSNRDGSYNEQFF	TGTGCCAGCAGCTCAAACAGGGATGGTTCCTACAATGAGCAGTTCTTC
TRBV30	.	TRBJ2-7	.	CAWNDRFPSYEQYF	TGTGCCTGGAATGACAGGTTCCCCTCCTACGAGCAGTACTTC
TRBV2	.	TRBJ2-2	TRBD2	CASYRGSGPGELFF	TGTGCCAGCTATCGGGGTAGCGGGCCCGGGGAGCTGTTTTTT
TRBV9	.	TRBJ1-2	.	CASSVDWGSSNYGYTF	TGTGCCAGCAGCGTTGATTGGGGCAGCTCTAACTATGGCTACACCTTC
TRBV7-9	.	TRBJ1-4	.	CASSLAAAGPNEKLFF	TGTGCCAGCAGCTTAGCGGCCGCAGGTCCTAATGAAAAACTGTTTTTT
TRBV19	.	TRBJ1-6	.	CASSKTDRLGSPLHF	TGTGCCAGTAGCAAGACAGACAGGCTCGGCTCACCCCTCCACTTT
TRBV6-5	.	TRBJ1-1	.	CASRGGLGTEAFF	TGTGCCAGCAGAGGAGGGCTGGGCACTGAAGCTTTCTTT
TRBV29-1	.	TRBJ2-5	TRBD1	CSAPGQGAQETQYF	TGCAGCGCTCCGGGACAGGGGGCCCAAGAGACCCAGTACTTC
TRBV6-5	.	TRBJ1-4	.	CASSAGGSQEKLFF	TGTGCCAGCAGTGCCGGGGGGTCTCAGGAAAAACTGTTTTTT
TRBV30	.	TRBJ2-7	.	CAWSVLSGAYEQYF	TGTGCCTGGAGTGTACTGTCAGGGGCCTACGAGCAGTACTTC
TRBV11-2	.	TRBJ2-1	.	CASRPRGTYNEQFF	TGTGCCAGCAGACCCAGGGGTACCTACAATGAGCAGTTCTTC